This record concerns one TCR beta chain sequence. Its target is not known. The data were obtained in a study of shared clonotypes between healthy human individuals. General study findings and limits: Only blood samples were collected, and tissue repertoires likely differ.

Source study methods: Without quality scores, immunoSEQ junctional reads could not be filtered like full-length reads. Sequencing used immunoSEQ multiplex PCR; TCRdb keeps in-frame clones, though not all of them. V and J calls and clone size are as listed in that table; D and trimming were resolved from the DNA. The sample has 450,000 to 500,000 clones, approximately 80% seen once. The CDR3 runs 18 residues. Germline V gene lookup returns CDR1 KGHSH and CDR2 LQKENI. V trimming: 2 bases; J trimming: 0 bases; junction bases outside the gene matches: 7. The sequencing sample was made of PBMCs. V gene TRBV18 combines with J gene TRBJ1-5; 10 bases fit TRBD1. This clonotype was sampled from a woman aged 40 to 50 in good health. Some clones in this sample may be carry-over from other donors' samples. CDR3 in amino acids: CASSPIQTGGDSNQPQHF. CDR3 DNA: TGTGCCAGCTCACCAATCCAGACAGGGGGCGATAGCAATCAGCCCCAGCATTTT.